The following is a T cell receptor (beta chain) sequence with its context. Its antigen is not known. This entry comes from a study of vaccination and CD4 T cells after COVID-19. The CDR3 loop spans 14 amino acids. Germline CDR1 reads DFQATT; CDR2 reads SNEGSKA (reference sequence). V was trimmed by 3 bases and J by 4 bases, leaving 13 bases between them. Treatment denoted: approximately nine-day PBMC culture with coronavirus spike peptide pools or control peptides (ViraFEST assay). With the Oncomine TCR Beta short-read assay, DNA from cultured CD4+ T cells was sequenced. MiXCR, run by TCRdb on the PCR reads, gives a single entry per CDR3 protein. The sample comprises 12,000 to 15,000 distinct CDR3 sequences, about 73% of which are singletons, and roughly 11% rests with the top ten.

The sequence derives from a human donor who had recovered from COVID-19. The chain combines TRBV20-1 with TRBJ2-1, with D perhaps matching TRBD2 (6 bases). The sequenced sample was CD4+ T cells from blood, cultured in vitro. CDR3 sequence (DNA): TGCAGTGCTAGTATCGCGGGGAGATACAATGAGCAGTTCTTC. It encodes CSASIAGRYNEQFF.